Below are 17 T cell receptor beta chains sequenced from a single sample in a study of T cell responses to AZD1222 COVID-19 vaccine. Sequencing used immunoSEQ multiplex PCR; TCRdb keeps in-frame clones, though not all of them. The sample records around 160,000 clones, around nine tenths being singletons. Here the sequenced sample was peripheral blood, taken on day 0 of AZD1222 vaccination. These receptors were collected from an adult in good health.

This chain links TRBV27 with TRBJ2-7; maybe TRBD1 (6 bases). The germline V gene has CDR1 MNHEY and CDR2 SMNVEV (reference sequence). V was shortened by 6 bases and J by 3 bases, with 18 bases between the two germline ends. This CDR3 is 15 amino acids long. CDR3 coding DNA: TGTGCCAGCAGCTCAGGACAGTCGGCCTACTACGAGCAGTACTTC. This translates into CASSSGQSAYYEQYF.

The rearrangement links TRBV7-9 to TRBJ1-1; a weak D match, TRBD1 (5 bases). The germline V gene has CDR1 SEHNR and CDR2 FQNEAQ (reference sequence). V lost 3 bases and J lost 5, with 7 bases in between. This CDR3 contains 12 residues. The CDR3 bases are TGTGCCAGCAGCTTGGGGGAAACTGAAGCTTTCTTT. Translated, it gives CASSLGETEAFF.

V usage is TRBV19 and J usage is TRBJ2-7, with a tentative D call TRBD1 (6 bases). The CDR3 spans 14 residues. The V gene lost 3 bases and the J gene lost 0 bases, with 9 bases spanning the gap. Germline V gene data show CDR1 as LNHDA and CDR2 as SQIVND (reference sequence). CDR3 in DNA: TGTGCCAGTAGTATCGGACAGTCCTCCTACGAGCAGTACTTC. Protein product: CASSIGQSSYEQYF.

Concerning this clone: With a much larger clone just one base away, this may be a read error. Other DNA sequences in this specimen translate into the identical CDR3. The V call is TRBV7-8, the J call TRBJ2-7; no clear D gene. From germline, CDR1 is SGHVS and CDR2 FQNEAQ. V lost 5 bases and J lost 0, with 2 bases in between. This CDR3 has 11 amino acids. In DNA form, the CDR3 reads TGTGCCAGCAGCCCCTCCTACGAGCAGTACTTC. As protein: CASSPSYEQYF.

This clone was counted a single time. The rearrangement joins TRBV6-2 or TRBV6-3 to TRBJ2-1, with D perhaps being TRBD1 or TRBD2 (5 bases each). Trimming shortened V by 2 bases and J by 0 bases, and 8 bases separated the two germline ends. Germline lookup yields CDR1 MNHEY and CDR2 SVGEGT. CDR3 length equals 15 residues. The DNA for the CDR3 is TGTGCCAGCAGTTACAGGGGACCCTCCTACAATGAGCAGTTCTTC. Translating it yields CASSYRGPSYNEQFF.

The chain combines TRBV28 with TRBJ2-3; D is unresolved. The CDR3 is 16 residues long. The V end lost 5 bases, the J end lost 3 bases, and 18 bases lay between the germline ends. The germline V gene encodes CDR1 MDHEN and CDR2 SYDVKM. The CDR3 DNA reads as TGTGCCAGCAGTCCCTCCTCGGGCTTACTGACAGATACGCAGTATTTT. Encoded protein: CASSPSSGLLTDTQYF.

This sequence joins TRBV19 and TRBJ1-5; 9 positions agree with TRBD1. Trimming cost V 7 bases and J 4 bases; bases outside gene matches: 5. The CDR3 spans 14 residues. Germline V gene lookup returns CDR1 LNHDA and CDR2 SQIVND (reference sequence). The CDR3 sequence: CASTVTGGNQPQHF. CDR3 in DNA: TGTGCCAGTACCGTGACAGGGGGGAATCAGCCCCAGCATTTT.

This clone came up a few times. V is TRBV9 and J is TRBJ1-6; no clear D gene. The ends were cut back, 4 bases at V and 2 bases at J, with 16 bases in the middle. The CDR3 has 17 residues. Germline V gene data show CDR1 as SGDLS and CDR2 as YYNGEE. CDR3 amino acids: CASSPREGAAYNSPLHF. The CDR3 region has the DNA TGTGCCAGCAGCCCCCGAGAGGGCGCAGCCTATAATTCACCCCTCCACTTT.

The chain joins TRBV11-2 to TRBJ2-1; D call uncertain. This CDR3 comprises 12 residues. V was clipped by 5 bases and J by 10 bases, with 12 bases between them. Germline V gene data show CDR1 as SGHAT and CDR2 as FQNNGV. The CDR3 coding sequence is TGTGCCAGCAGCCGGTTCGTCCGGGAGCAGTTCTTC. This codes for CASSRFVREQFF.

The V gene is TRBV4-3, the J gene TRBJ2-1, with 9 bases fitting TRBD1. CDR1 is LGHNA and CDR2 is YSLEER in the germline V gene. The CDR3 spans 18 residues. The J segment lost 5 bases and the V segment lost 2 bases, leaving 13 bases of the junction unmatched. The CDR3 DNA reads TGCGCCAGCAGCCAAAACTCCTATCCGGGACAGGGCCACAATGAGCAGTTCTTC. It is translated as CASSQNSYPGQGHNEQFF.

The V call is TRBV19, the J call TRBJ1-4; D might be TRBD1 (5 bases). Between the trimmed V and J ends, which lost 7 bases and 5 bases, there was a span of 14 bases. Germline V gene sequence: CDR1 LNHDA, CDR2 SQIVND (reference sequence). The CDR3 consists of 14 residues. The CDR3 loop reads CASNFGTENEKLFF. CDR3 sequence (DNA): TGTGCCAGTAACTTTGGGACGGAGAATGAAAAACTGTTTTTT.

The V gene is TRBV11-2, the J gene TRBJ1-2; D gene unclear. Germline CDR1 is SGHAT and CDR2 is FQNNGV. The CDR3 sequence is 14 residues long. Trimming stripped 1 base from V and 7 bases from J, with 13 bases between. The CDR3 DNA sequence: TGTGCCAGCAGCTTAGGGGTAGCGGCGGGTGGCTACACCTTC. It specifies CASSLGVAAGGYTF.

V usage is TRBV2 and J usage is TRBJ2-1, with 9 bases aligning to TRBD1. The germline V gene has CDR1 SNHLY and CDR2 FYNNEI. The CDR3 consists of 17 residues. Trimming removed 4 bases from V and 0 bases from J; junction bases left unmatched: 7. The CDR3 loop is CASSGRTGVSSYNEQFF. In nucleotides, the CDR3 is TGTGCCAGCAGTGGGCGGACAGGGGTCAGCTCCTACAATGAGCAGTTCTTC.

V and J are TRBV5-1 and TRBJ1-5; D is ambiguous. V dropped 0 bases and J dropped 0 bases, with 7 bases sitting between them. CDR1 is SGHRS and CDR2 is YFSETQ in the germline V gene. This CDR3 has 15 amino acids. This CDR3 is CASSLDADSNQPQHF. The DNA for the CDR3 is TGCGCCAGCAGCTTGGATGCAGATAGCAATCAGCCCCAGCATTTT.

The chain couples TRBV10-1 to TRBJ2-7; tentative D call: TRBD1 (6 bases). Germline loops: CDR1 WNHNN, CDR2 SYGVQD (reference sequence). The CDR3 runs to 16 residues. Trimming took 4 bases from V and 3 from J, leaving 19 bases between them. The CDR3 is CASSGSEQGNNYEQYF. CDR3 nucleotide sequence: TGCGCCAGCAGTGGGTCCGAACAGGGAAACAACTACGAGCAGTACTTC.

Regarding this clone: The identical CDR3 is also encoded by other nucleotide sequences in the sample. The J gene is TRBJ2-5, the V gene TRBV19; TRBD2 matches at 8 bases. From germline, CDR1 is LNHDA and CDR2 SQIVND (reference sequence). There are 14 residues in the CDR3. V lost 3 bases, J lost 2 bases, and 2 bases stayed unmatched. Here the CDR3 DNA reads TGTGCCAGTAGTATCGGGGGGGCGCAAGAGACCCAGTACTTC. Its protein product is CASSIGGAQETQYF.

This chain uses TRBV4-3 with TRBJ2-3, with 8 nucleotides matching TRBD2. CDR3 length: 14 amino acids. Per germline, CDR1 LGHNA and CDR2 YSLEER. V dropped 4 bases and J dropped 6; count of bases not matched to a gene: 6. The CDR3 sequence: CASSLAGGMDTQYF. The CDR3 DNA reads TGCGCCAGCAGCCTGGCGGGAGGTATGGATACGCAGTATTTT.